This TCR beta chain appears in the sequencing data of a study of post-analysis software for immune sequencing data. Overall study context: Some patients lacked subtype; others had relapsing-remitting, secondary progressive or progressive-relapsing disease. Findings of the study overall: In patients, TRBV5-6, TRBV5-1 and TRBV20-1 belonged to roughly 5 TRBV segments found more frequently than in controls. For normalized Chao1 diversity, multiple sclerosis patients scored significantly lower than controls did.

The CDR3 contains 15 residues. The ends lost 6 bases at V and 5 bases at J; junction bases unmatched: 11. Germline CDR1 and CDR2: SQVTM and ANQGSEA. Tagging with unique molecular identifiers was a feature of the TCR beta cDNA libraries. Using its own MiXCR run on the PCR reads, TCRdb lists one record per CDR3 protein. The sample records about 800,000 distinct CDR3 sequences, 30% being singletons. In regard to this clonotype: The antigen remains undetermined.

V and J are TRBV29-1 and TRBJ2-2; 8 nucleotides line up with TRBD1. Material: blood. The sequence came from a girl between 10 and 17 years old with multiple sclerosis. CDR3 protein: CSVLPQGARTGELFF. CDR3 DNA: TGCAGCGTACTGCCCCAGGGGGCGAGAACCGGGGAGCTGTTTTTT.